One and the same sample provided the 9 T cell receptor beta chains below, sequenced in a study of T cell repertoires in cytomegalovirus infection. The antigens these receptors bind are not known. Each CDR3 protein gets one entry after TCRdb re-called the reads with MiXCR. Among 600,000 to 700,000 distinct CDR3 sequences listed, roughly 36% were seen once. The input for sequencing was cultured PBMCs, taken from culture after CMV antigen stimulation. The receptors originated from a human donor in good health (CMV status not recorded). Some clones in this sample may be carry-over from other donors' samples.

This clonotype was observed at least ten times. The chain employs TRBV7-2 and TRBJ1-1; D might be TRBD1 (6 bases). The germline V and J ends were trimmed by 4 bases and 6 bases, with 9 bases remaining between them. The CDR3 runs 12 residues. Germline loops: CDR1 SGHTA, CDR2 FQGNSA. CDR3 amino acids: CASSSGGAEAFF. The CDR3 DNA reads TGTGCCAGCAGCTCTGGGGGCGCTGAAGCTTTCTTT.

The chain recombines TRBV2 with TRBJ2-1; TRBD2 matches at 8 bases. The trim removed 9 bases at V and 0 bases at J, leaving 7 bases unmatched. The CDR3 totals 15 residues. Germline CDR1 is SNHLY and CDR2 is FYNNEI. The CDR3 DNA reads TGTGCCAGAGGGAGAGCGGGAGACTCCTACAATGAGCAGTTCTTC. This encodes CARGRAGDSYNEQFF.

Only a few counts were recorded for this clonotype. This chain links TRBV6-1 with TRBJ1-4; D remains ambiguous. In germline, CDR1 is MNHNS, CDR2 SASEGT. Trimming pared 5 bases from V and 10 bases from J, leaving 17 bases between. This CDR3 contains 14 residues. CDR3 loop: CASSSTVARGKLFF. The CDR3 DNA reads TGTGCCAGCAGTTCAACAGTGGCCAGAGGAAAACTGTTTTTT.

This rearrangement joins TRBV4-3 to TRBJ2-7; 7 nucleotides agree with TRBD2. The length of the CDR3 is 16 residues. V dropped 0 bases and J dropped 3; count of bases not matched to a gene: 8. Germline V gene data show CDR1 as LGHNA and CDR2 as YSLEER. CDR3 sequence reads: CASSQDGEGASYEQYF. CDR3 sequence (DNA): TGCGCCAGCAGCCAAGATGGGGAGGGAGCCAGCTACGAGCAGTACTTC.

J is TRBJ1-2 and V is TRBV6-2 or TRBV6-3, with D possibly matching TRBD1 (6 bases). The CDR3 loop spans 15 amino acids. Trimming took 2 bases from V and 2 from J, leaving 12 bases between them. The germline CDR1 and CDR2 sequences are MNHEY and SVGEGT. Here the CDR3 reads CASSYGGQRNYGYTF. In DNA form, the CDR3 reads TGTGCCAGCAGTTACGGGGGCCAGAGAAACTATGGCTACACCTTC.

This clonotype was recorded many times. The chain links TRBV7-2 to TRBJ2-1, with D possibly matching TRBD1 (6 bases). Germline lookup yields CDR1 SGHTA and CDR2 FQGNSA. The length of the CDR3 is 15 residues. V was clipped by 5 bases and J by 6 bases, with 17 bases between them. CDR3 DNA sequence: TGTGCCAGCAGCCCAGGGACAACGTTATCCAATGAGCAGTTCTTC. Amino acids: CASSPGTTLSNEQFF.

This clonotype was picked up a small number of times. The CDR3: CASSLDGRVISYEQYF. The DNA of the CDR3 is TGCGCCAGCAGCTTGGACGGCAGGGTCATCTCCTACGAGCAGTACTTC. This chain connects TRBV5-1 to TRBJ2-7, with a possible D match to TRBD1 (5 bases). V dropped 0 bases and J dropped 0 bases, with 13 bases sitting between them. This CDR3 has 16 residues. The germline V gene encodes CDR1 SGHRS and CDR2 YFSETQ.

V gene TRBV5-6 combines with J gene TRBJ2-5, with 7 bases that match TRBD2. V gave up 3 bases and J gave up 6 bases; unmatched junction bases: 14. Germline-derived CDR1 and CDR2 are SGHDT and YYEEEE. The CDR3 runs to 16 residues. The CDR3 bases are TGTGCCAGCAGCTCGAGGAGAGGGGACTATCGAAAGACCCAGTACTTC. Its protein is CASSSRRGDYRKTQYF.

This sequence joins TRBV10-3 and TRBJ2-2; TRBD1 aligns across 7 bases. The V gene end was trimmed by 1 base and the J gene end by 6 bases; junction bases not matched to a gene: 2. Germline V CDR1 and CDR2: ENHRY, SYGVKD. CDR3 length equals 14 residues. CDR3 nucleotides: TGTGCCATCAGTGAGTGGCAGGGGGCCGGGGAGCTGTTTTTT. Translated, it gives CAISEWQGAGELFF.